The 7 T cell receptor beta chains listed next were all sequenced from one sample in a study of CD8+CD57+ T cells in acquired aplastic anemia. The sequenced patients had an expansion of CD8+CD57+ cells seen by flow cytometry. TCR beta VDJ and CDR3 profiles were obtained from a genomic DNA template. TCRdb re-called the reads with MiXCR, one entry per CDR3 protein. The sample holds 90,000 to 150,000 distinct CDR3 sequences, 50% to 70% seen once. The sample consisted of sorted CD4+, CD8+, or CD8+CD57+ T cells (not recorded which) from PBMCs. These TCRs come from a human donor with aplastic anemia.

V gene TRBV7-3 combines with J gene TRBJ2-5; 11 bases line up with TRBD2. This CDR3 comprises 14 residues. V lost 5 bases and J lost 5; bases outside the gene matches: 4. Germline V gene lookup returns CDR1 SGHTA and CDR2 FQGTGA. CDR3 amino acids: CASSLAGGLETQYF. In DNA form, the CDR3 reads TGTGCCAGCAGCCTAGCGGGGGGTCTGGAGACCCAGTACTTC.

This clonotype was found many times. V and J are TRBV5-1 and TRBJ1-5; D gene uncertain. CDR1 and CDR2 (germline): SGHRS, YFSETQ. V lost 0 bases and J lost 1, with 8 bases in between. The CDR3 covers 15 residues. CDR3: CASSLGSESNQPQHF. Written as DNA, the CDR3 is TGCGCCAGCAGCTTGGGGTCGGAAAGCAATCAGCCCCAGCATTTT.

This rearrangement joins TRBV20-1 to TRBJ1-3; D uncertain. Looked up from germline, CDR1 is DFQATT and CDR2 is SNEGSKA (reference sequence). Trimming pared 6 bases from V and 7 bases from J, leaving 13 bases between. The CDR3 has 12 residues. CDR3 sequence reads: CSAGLSGNTIYF. The CDR3 region has the DNA TGCAGTGCCGGACTTAGTGGGAACACCATATATTTT.

This chain uses TRBV20-1 with TRBJ1-1; TRBD1 agrees at 8 bases. Per germline, CDR1 DFQATT and CDR2 SNEGSKA (reference sequence). CDR3 length equals 12 residues. The V gene end was trimmed by 4 bases and the J gene end by 11 bases; junction bases not matched to a gene: 9. The CDR3 bases are TGCAGTGCTATGGACAGGGCGGGTCGTGCTTTCTTT. It translates to CSAMDRAGRAFF.

The chain couples TRBV25-1 to TRBJ1-1, with TRBD1 matching 7 bases. The CDR3 sequence is 13 residues long. Germline V gene sequence: CDR1 MGHDK, CDR2 SYGVNS. V dropped 8 bases and J dropped 3; count of bases not matched to a gene: 6. The CDR3 DNA follows: TGTGCCAGCGCAAGACAGGGATACACTGAAGCTTTCTTT. Translation: CASARQGYTEAFF.

This chain uses TRBV2 with TRBJ1-5; no firm D call. The germline CDR1 and CDR2 sequences are SNHLY and FYNNEI. CDR3 length: 13 amino acids. Trimming took 8 bases from V and 0 from J, leaving 8 bases between them. CDR3 amino acids: CASQDLSNQPQHF. The DNA of the CDR3 is TGTGCCAGCCAGGACCTTAGCAATCAGCCCCAGCATTTT.

This clonotype came up many times. The rearrangement joins TRBV10-3 to TRBJ1-4, with a weak D call TRBD1 (6 bases). This CDR3 has 20 amino acids. CDR1 ENHRY and CDR2 SYGVKD come from the germline V gene. Trimming removed 3 bases from V and 0 bases from J, with 23 bases in between. Here the CDR3 DNA reads TGTGCCATCAGTGACTCGGGGTCGTATAACAGGGCCTCAACTAATGAAAAACTGTTTTTT. Translated, it gives CAISDSGSYNRASTNEKLFF.